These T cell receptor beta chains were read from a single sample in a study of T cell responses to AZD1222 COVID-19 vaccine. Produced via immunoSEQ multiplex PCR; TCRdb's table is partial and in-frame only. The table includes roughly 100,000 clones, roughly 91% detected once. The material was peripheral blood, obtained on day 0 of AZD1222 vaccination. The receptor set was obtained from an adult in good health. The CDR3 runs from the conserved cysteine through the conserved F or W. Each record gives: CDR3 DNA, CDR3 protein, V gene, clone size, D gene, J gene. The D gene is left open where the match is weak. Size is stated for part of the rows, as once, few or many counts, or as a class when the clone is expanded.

CDR3nt: TGTGCCAGCAGTTTAACAGCGGACAGCACAGATACGCAGTATTTT; CDR3aa: CASSLTADSTDTQYF; v_gene: TRBV27; abundance: .; d_gene: .; j_gene: TRBJ2-3
CDR3nt: TGTGCCAGCAGCTTAGAGGGGACGGGGTTGAACACTGAAGCTTTCTTT; CDR3aa: CASSLEGTGLNTEAFF; v_gene: TRBV7-6; abundance: .; d_gene: .; j_gene: TRBJ1-1
CDR3nt: TGCGCCAGCAGCCAAGATTGGGGGACAGAGAATTCACCCCTCCACTTT; CDR3aa: CASSQDWGTENSPLHF; v_gene: TRBV4-3; abundance: .; d_gene: TRBD1; j_gene: TRBJ1-6
CDR3nt: TGTGCCAGCAGCCAAAGAGCGGGACCCATAACAGATACGCAGTATTTT; CDR3aa: CASSQRAGPITDTQYF; v_gene: TRBV3-1/TRBV3-2; abundance: once; d_gene: TRBD2; j_gene: TRBJ2-3
CDR3nt: TGTGCCAGCAGCTTAGCCTTTGGCTCTTGGAGCTCCTATAATTCACCCCTCCACTTT; CDR3aa: CASSLAFGSWSSYNSPLHF; v_gene: TRBV7-2; abundance: .; d_gene: .; j_gene: TRBJ1-6
CDR3nt: TGTGCCATAGGGGGTAGTGTGACCGGGGAGCTGTTTTTT; CDR3aa: CAIGGSVTGELFF; v_gene: TRBV27; abundance: .; d_gene: .; j_gene: TRBJ2-2
CDR3nt: TGTGCCACCAGCCGGAGGACTAGGGAGAACGAGCAGTACTTC; CDR3aa: CATSRRTRENEQYF; v_gene: TRBV15; abundance: .; d_gene: TRBD2; j_gene: TRBJ2-7
CDR3nt: TGTGCCAGCAGCTCCCAACTAGCGGGAGTCGATGAGCAGTTCTTC; CDR3aa: CASSSQLAGVDEQFF; v_gene: TRBV7-3; abundance: .; d_gene: TRBD2; j_gene: TRBJ2-1
CDR3nt: TGTGCCAGCAGTTTATTTAGAAACTACGAGCAGTACTTC; CDR3aa: CASSLFRNYEQYF; v_gene: TRBV28; abundance: .; d_gene: .; j_gene: TRBJ2-7
CDR3nt: TGTGCCAGCTCACCCGGGACGGGCAATCAGCCCCAGCATTTT; CDR3aa: CASSPGTGNQPQHF; v_gene: TRBV18; abundance: .; d_gene: .; j_gene: TRBJ1-5
CDR3nt: TGTGCCAGCTCACCCCAACAGGGGAGCACAGATACGCAGTATTTT; CDR3aa: CASSPQQGSTDTQYF; v_gene: TRBV18; abundance: .; d_gene: TRBD1; j_gene: TRBJ2-3
CDR3nt: TGTGCCAGCAGCTTTAGGGGACTAGCGGGATCCGGGGAGCTGTTTTTT; CDR3aa: CASSFRGLAGSGELFF; v_gene: TRBV7-8; abundance: once; d_gene: TRBD2; j_gene: TRBJ2-2
CDR3nt: TGTGCCAGCAGCCAAGTTAGTAGCGGGAGGCCCGAGCAGTTCTTC; CDR3aa: CASSQVSSGRPEQFF; v_gene: TRBV4-2; abundance: .; d_gene: TRBD2; j_gene: TRBJ2-1
CDR3nt: TGTGCCAGCAGGTCCGACAAGTATGGCTACACCTTC; CDR3aa: CASRSDKYGYTF; v_gene: TRBV28; abundance: .; d_gene: .; j_gene: TRBJ1-2
CDR3nt: TGTGCCAGCAGTTTCACCCCCAATCAGCCCCAGCATTTT; CDR3aa: CASSFTPNQPQHF; v_gene: TRBV27; abundance: .; d_gene: .; j_gene: TRBJ1-5
CDR3nt: TGCAGTGCTAGTAGCGGGTCTCGGTCGGTTCAGCCCCAGCATTTT; CDR3aa: CSASSGSRSVQPQHF; v_gene: TRBV20-1; abundance: .; d_gene: .; j_gene: TRBJ1-5
CDR3nt: TGTGCCAGCAGGAGCGGGAGTAGGGAGACCCAGTACTTC; CDR3aa: CASRSGSRETQYF; v_gene: TRBV28; abundance: .; d_gene: TRBD2; j_gene: TRBJ2-5
CDR3nt: TGTGCCAGCAGCCAAGGGGTGGGAGTTGAGTACGAGCAGTACTTC; CDR3aa: CASSQGVGVEYEQYF; v_gene: TRBV3-1/TRBV3-2; abundance: .; d_gene: .; j_gene: TRBJ2-7
CDR3nt: TGTGCCAGCAGAGACCGGACAGGGTTGTCCTATGGCTACACCTTC; CDR3aa: CASRDRTGLSYGYTF; v_gene: TRBV2; abundance: .; d_gene: TRBD1; j_gene: TRBJ1-2
CDR3nt: TGTGCCAGCAGCTTGGGCTGGTTAGCGGGAGACCTGAGCTCCTACAATGAGCAGTTCTTC; CDR3aa: CASSLGWLAGDLSSYNEQFF; v_gene: TRBV5-5; abundance: .; d_gene: TRBD2; j_gene: TRBJ2-1
CDR3nt: TGCGCCAGCAGTGATCGGGGGCTAGCCAAAAACATTCAGTACTTC; CDR3aa: CASSDRGLAKNIQYF; v_gene: TRBV10-2; abundance: once; d_gene: .; j_gene: TRBJ2-4
CDR3nt: TGTGCCAGCAGCCAGTCTGGGGCCTACGAGCAGTACTTC; CDR3aa: CASSQSGAYEQYF; v_gene: TRBV7-9; abundance: .; d_gene: .; j_gene: TRBJ2-7
CDR3nt: TGCAGCGTTGTAGGGGGCCACGGGTACGAGCAGTACTTC; CDR3aa: CSVVGGHGYEQYF; v_gene: TRBV29-1; abundance: once; d_gene: TRBD1; j_gene: TRBJ2-7
CDR3nt: TGTGCCTGGAGTGGAGGGGCGGGATCCACAGATACGCAGTATTTT; CDR3aa: CAWSGGAGSTDTQYF; v_gene: TRBV30; abundance: few; d_gene: .; j_gene: TRBJ2-3
CDR3nt: TGTGCCAGCAGCGCCTTGAACACTGAAGCTTTCTTT; CDR3aa: CASSALNTEAFF; v_gene: TRBV25-1; abundance: .; d_gene: .; j_gene: TRBJ1-1
CDR3nt: TGTGCCAGCACCCTGGGGGGGACTTTGACCTACGAGCAGTACTTC; CDR3aa: CASTLGGTLTYEQYF; v_gene: TRBV28; abundance: once; d_gene: TRBD2; j_gene: TRBJ2-7
CDR3nt: TGTGCCGCAGGGGGATCAATGCAAGAGACCCAGTACTTC; CDR3aa: CAAGGSMQETQYF; v_gene: TRBV2; abundance: .; d_gene: TRBD1; j_gene: TRBJ2-5
CDR3nt: TGTGCCAGCAGCCGTTACAGGGGCCCCCTGGGCAATCAGCCCCAGCATTTT; CDR3aa: CASSRYRGPLGNQPQHF; v_gene: TRBV7-9; abundance: once; d_gene: TRBD1; j_gene: TRBJ1-5
CDR3nt: TGTGCCAGCAGTGAAGCAAACATCGTCACCGGGGAGCTGTTTTTT; CDR3aa: CASSEANIVTGELFF; v_gene: TRBV6-1; abundance: few; d_gene: .; j_gene: TRBJ2-2
CDR3nt: TGCGCCAGCAGCTTAACAGGGCCCGCTGAAGCTTTCTTT; CDR3aa: CASSLTGPAEAFF; v_gene: TRBV5-1; abundance: .; d_gene: .; j_gene: TRBJ1-1
CDR3nt: TGTGCCAGCAGCCCGGGGACAGATCAGCCCCAGCATTTT; CDR3aa: CASSPGTDQPQHF; v_gene: TRBV5-4; abundance: .; d_gene: TRBD1; j_gene: TRBJ1-5
CDR3nt: TGTGCCAGCAGTTTACCGGACAGTTCTCCTGAACATGAAAAACTGTTTTTT; CDR3aa: CASSLPDSSPEHEKLFF; v_gene: TRBV28; abundance: .; d_gene: .; j_gene: TRBJ1-4
CDR3nt: TGTGCCAGCAGTTCCGACAGCGAAAAACTTACCTACAATGAGCAGTTCTTC; CDR3aa: CASSSDSEKLTYNEQFF; v_gene: TRBV6-2/TRBV6-3; abundance: .; d_gene: .; j_gene: TRBJ2-1
CDR3nt: TGTGCCAGCAGCTTGGAAAGAGGAAGATTGAAGTTCTTC; CDR3aa: CASSLERGRLKFF; v_gene: TRBV7-8; abundance: .; d_gene: .; j_gene: TRBJ2-1
CDR3nt: TGTGCCAGCAGCCAAGATCCGGACCCGAATCAGCCCCAGCATTTT; CDR3aa: CASSQDPDPNQPQHF; v_gene: TRBV4-2; abundance: .; d_gene: .; j_gene: TRBJ1-5
CDR3nt: TGTGCCAGCAGCTTAGGGGAGCTGTTTTTT; CDR3aa: CASSLGELFF; v_gene: TRBV7-9; abundance: .; d_gene: .; j_gene: TRBJ2-2
CDR3nt: TGTGCCAGCAGCCAGGACAGGGGGGGGTTTGGAACTAATGAAAAACTGTTTTTT; CDR3aa: CASSQDRGGFGTNEKLFF; v_gene: TRBV4-2; abundance: .; d_gene: TRBD1; j_gene: TRBJ1-4
CDR3nt: TGCAGCGTTGGTACTGGCCGGAACTATGGCTACACCTTC; CDR3aa: CSVGTGRNYGYTF; v_gene: TRBV29-1; abundance: .; d_gene: .; j_gene: TRBJ1-2